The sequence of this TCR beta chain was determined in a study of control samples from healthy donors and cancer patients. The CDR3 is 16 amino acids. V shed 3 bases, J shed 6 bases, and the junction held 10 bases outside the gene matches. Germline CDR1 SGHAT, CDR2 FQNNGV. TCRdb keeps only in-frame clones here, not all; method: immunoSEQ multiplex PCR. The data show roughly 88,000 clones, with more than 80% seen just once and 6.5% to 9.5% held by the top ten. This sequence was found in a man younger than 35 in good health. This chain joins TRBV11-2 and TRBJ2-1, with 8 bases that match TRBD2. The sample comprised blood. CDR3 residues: CASSFTSGLSVNEQFF. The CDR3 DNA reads TGTGCCAGCAGCTTTACTAGCGGTTTATCCGTCAATGAGCAGTTCTTC.